This T cell receptor beta chain was obtained from a study of blood T cell repertoires in COVID-19. For the study at large: From the United States, Italy and Spain came samples of acute and convalescent COVID-19. PBMCs, B-cell-depleted T cells, or T cells provided the cDNA or gDNA that made up the material.

The junction had 10 bases not matched to a gene; V was cut back by 5 bases and J by 6 bases. There are 15 residues in the CDR3. Per germline, CDR1 SNHLY and CDR2 FYNNEI. Cohort 3 recovered donors had two negative PCRs, clearance, or symptom resolution. This table comes from immunoSEQ multiplex PCR, and its TCRdb copy is limited to in-frame clones, with some not included. The table has approximately 480,000 clones, about nine tenths seen once. Sample: PBMCs or T cells enriched from blood (not recorded which). This sequence originates from a woman in her late teens or twenties who had recovered from COVID-19. The rearrangement links TRBV2 to TRBJ1-5; 7 bases map to TRBD1. The CDR3 is CASSPTWGQPQPQHF. CDR3 DNA sequence: TGTGCCAGCAGTCCGACGTGGGGACAGCCTCAGCCCCAGCATTTT.